A single sample is the source of the 14 T cell receptor beta chains below, sequenced in a study of response to subunit inactivated influenza vaccine. One entry per CDR3 protein, called by TCRdb with MiXCR from the RT-PCR reads. The repertoire holds some 600,000 distinct CDR3 sequences, with approximately 15% as singletons. This specimen consisted of PBMCs from blood, obtained 14 days before vaccination. These receptors were obtained from a man aged 45 to 65 who received an inactivated influenza vaccine.

The V and J genes are TRBV7-2 and TRBJ2-6; TRBD1 agrees at 8 bases. The V gene end was trimmed by 2 bases and the J gene end by 4 bases; junction bases not matched to a gene: 7. CDR3 length: 17 amino acids. The V gene's germline CDR1 is SGHTA and CDR2 FQGNSA. The CDR3 reads CASSLRTGSMGANVLTF. CDR3 bases: TGTGCCAGCAGCTTAAGGACAGGGTCCATGGGGGCCAACGTCCTGACTTTC.

V is TRBV3-1 and J is TRBJ2-7; D not resolved. V was cut by 3 bases and J by 2 bases, with 11 bases left in between. Germline CDR1 reads LGHDT; CDR2 reads YNNKEL (reference sequence). The CDR3 length is 14 residues. Here the CDR3 DNA reads TGTGCCAGCAGCCAGGCTTTGGGGACCTACGAGCAGTACTTC. Amino acid sequence: CASSQALGTYEQYF.

The chain carries TRBV11-1 and TRBJ2-6; 10 positions match TRBD1. The CDR3 length is 19 residues. The J segment lost 1 base and the V segment lost 4 bases, leaving 10 bases of the junction unmatched. Germline lookup yields CDR1 SGHAT and CDR2 FQDESV (reference sequence). Written as DNA, the CDR3 is TGTGCCAGCAGCTCTTACCGGGACAGGGGAGAATCTGGGGCCAACGTCCTGACTTTC. This codes for CASSSYRDRGESGANVLTF.

This clonotype was detected a few times. The chain carries TRBV9 and TRBJ2-3, with D uncertain. Trimming took off 4 bases at V and 2 bases at J, with 14 bases between the two ends. CDR1 and CDR2 (germline): SGDLS, YYNGEE. This CDR3 comprises 15 residues. CDR3 nucleotide sequence: TGTGCCAGCAGCCCCTTCCGACGAGCCACAGATACGCAGTATTTT. This translates into CASSPFRRATDTQYF.

The V call is TRBV6-1, the J call TRBJ1-6, with TRBD1 as a possible D gene (6 bases). The germline CDR1 and CDR2 sequences are MNHNS and SASEGT. This CDR3 region has 13 residues. V was cut by 4 bases and J by 10 bases, with 11 bases left in between. The CDR3 sequence is CASSGTAQSPLHF. CDR3 nucleotide sequence: TGTGCCAGCAGTGGGACAGCCCAGTCACCCCTCCACTTT.

The CDR3 DNA reads TGTGCCAGCAGCCCGTCGGTAGGCCGAGGTTACGAGCAGTACTTC. Translation gives CASSPSVGRGYEQYF. V gene TRBV3-1 combines with J gene TRBJ2-7; no firm D call. The V gene's germline CDR1 is LGHDT and CDR2 YNNKEL (reference sequence). The CDR3 covers 15 residues. Between the trimmed V and J ends, which lost 4 bases and 4 bases, there was a span of 17 bases.

The chain carries TRBV4-3 and TRBJ2-2; the D is unclear. There are 14 residues in the CDR3. Trimming left V 3 bases short and J 7 bases short, with 12 bases between. The germline CDR1 and CDR2 sequences are LGHNA and YSLEER. CDR3 sequence reads: CASSHVTGGGELFF. The CDR3 DNA is TGCGCCAGCAGCCATGTAACCGGCGGCGGGGAGCTGTTTTTT.

The CDR3 loop is CASGLLGGYTF. For the CDR3, the DNA is TGTGCCAGCGGACTGCTCGGCGGCTACACCTTC. The V gene is TRBV9, the J gene TRBJ1-2; no clear D gene. V was cut by 7 bases and J by 8 bases, with 12 bases left in between. This CDR3 is built from 11 residues. Germline V gives CDR1 SGDLS, CDR2 YYNGEE.

V and J are TRBV4-3 and TRBJ2-1, with TRBD2 matching over 7 bases. V gave up 0 bases and J gave up 6 bases; unmatched junction bases: 8. The germline gives CDR1 LGHNA, CDR2 YSLEER. This CDR3 is built from 16 residues. CDR3 residues: CASSQDILGGGNEQFF. CDR3 nucleotide sequence: TGCGCCAGCAGCCAAGATATACTTGGCGGGGGCAATGAGCAGTTCTTC.

This clonotype was counted between two and nine times. The CDR3 loop reads CASSLPWTGSRSEAFF. The CDR3 DNA is TGTGCCAGCAGCTTGCCCTGGACAGGAAGTCGCTCCGAAGCTTTCTTT. The V and J genes are TRBV5-6 and TRBJ1-1, with 7 bases fitting TRBD1. Trimming took 1 base from V and 8 from J; bases not matched to a gene: 14. Germline V gives CDR1 SGHDT, CDR2 YYEEEE. The CDR3 has 16 amino acids.

This clonotype turned up a few times. The J gene is TRBJ1-2, the V gene TRBV30; D is uncertain. V lost 3 bases, J lost 4 bases, and 3 bases lay in between. CDR1 and CDR2 (germline): GTSNPN, SVGIG (reference sequence). The CDR3 totals 10 residues. CDR3 loop: CAWRVYGYTF. CDR3 nucleotides: TGTGCCTGGAGGGTCTATGGCTACACCTTC.

The chain links TRBV20-1 to TRBJ2-3, with 8 bases matching TRBD2. V shed 4 bases and J 2 bases; nucleotides not matched to a gene: 11. This CDR3 has 16 amino acids. CDR1 and CDR2 (germline): DFQATT, SNEGSKA (reference sequence). The CDR3, as DNA: TGCAGTGCTATACGTATCGGGACTAGTAACACAGATACGCAGTATTTT. This encodes CSAIRIGTSNTDTQYF.

This chain connects TRBV20-1 to TRBJ2-5, with 10 nucleotides matching TRBD2. Germline lookup yields CDR1 DFQATT and CDR2 SNEGSKA (reference sequence). The CDR3 sequence is 17 residues long. V shed 3 bases, J shed 0 bases, and the junction held 10 bases outside the gene matches. The CDR3 bases are TGCAGTGCTAGTGGTTTCAGTAGCGGGAGGTACCAAGAGACCCAGTACTTC. Its translation: CSASGFSSGRYQETQYF.

This clonotype turned up a few times. The chain has TRBV12-3 or TRBV12-4 and TRBJ2-1, with 9 bases aligning to TRBD2. The CDR3 consists of 15 residues. V gave up 7 bases and J gave up 5 bases; unmatched junction bases: 9. Here the CDR3 reads CASNPASGKDNEQFF. CDR3 DNA sequence: TGTGCCAGCAACCCCGCTAGCGGGAAGGACAATGAGCAGTTCTTC.